This T cell receptor (beta chain) was retrieved from a study of cytomegalovirus exposure and HLA in healthy donors. General observations from the study: Reportedly, a later analysis found an Asian-associated ancestry cluster had fewer N-insertions than the approximately 640-donor mean.

This clone was seen once. Its antigen is as yet unknown. The CDR3 length is 14 residues. CDR1 and CDR2 from the germline V gene are MNHEY and SMNVEV (reference sequence). Deletions cut 5 bases from V and 7 bases from J, with 18 bases between. PCR involved 60 Vbeta and 13 Jbeta primers. The data were produced by immunoSEQ multiplex PCR, yet TCRdb's version contains in-frame clones alone and is incomplete. The sample includes around 100,000 clones, around 79% of them seen just once. J is TRBJ2-7 and V is TRBV27; the D gene is possibly TRBD2 (7 bases). This TCR was sampled from a man in his sixties in good health and CMV-seropositive. The specimen was PBMCs. The CDR3 DNA sequence: TGTGCCAGCAGTCCTTGGGGGGAGGGGGGGGAGCAGTACTTC. This sequence encodes CASSPWGEGGEQYF.